What follows are 24 T cell receptor beta chains derived from one specimen sequenced in a study of memory CD4+ T cells and cytomegalovirus serostatus. The sort gate was single viable CD3+CD4+CD8-CD45RO+ cells for memory CD4+ T cells. The protocol was immunoSEQ multiplex PCR, while the TCRdb copy is restricted to in-frame clones and leaves out a portion. The table records some 64,000 clones, 82% of them present only once. The source material was memory CD4+ T cells from blood. Source of these receptors: an adult in good health and CMV-seronegative.

The genes are TRBV4-1 and TRBJ1-2; D uncertain. V lost 5 bases and J lost 0, with 4 bases in between. CDR1 and CDR2 (germline): MGHRA, YSYEKL. The CDR3 covers 12 residues. The DNA of the CDR3 is TGCGCCAGCAGCAGTTCTAACTATGGCTACACCTTC. It translates to CASSSSNYGYTF.

This rearrangement joins TRBV6-6 to TRBJ1-4; D uncertain. CDR3 length: 14 residues. Between the trimmed V and J ends, which lost 2 bases and 8 bases, there was a span of 12 bases. Germline lookup yields CDR1 MNHNY and CDR2 SVGAGI (reference sequence). CDR3 region: CASSYGGVGEKLFF. In DNA form, the CDR3 reads TGTGCCAGCAGTTACGGTGGCGTTGGCGAAAAACTGTTTTTT.

This clone was seen just once. V gene TRBV18 combines with J gene TRBJ2-1; no firm D call. The CDR3 sequence is 13 residues long. Deletions cut 2 bases from V and 7 bases from J, with 9 bases between. Per germline, CDR1 KGHSH and CDR2 LQKENI. CDR3 sequence (DNA): TGTGCCAGCTCACCATCCCTCGAAAATGAGCAGTTCTTC. It specifies CASSPSLENEQFF.

The CDR3 nucleotides read TGTGCCAGCAGCTTATTCGCAGGGGGCAACACCGGGGAGCTGTTTTTT. Translation gives CASSLFAGGNTGELFF. The chain combines TRBV7-8 with TRBJ2-2; 8 bases line up with TRBD1. V dropped 2 bases and J dropped 2; count of bases not matched to a gene: 4. CDR3 length equals 16 residues. Germline V gene sequence: CDR1 SGHVS, CDR2 FQNEAQ.

The gene calls are TRBV5-5 and TRBJ1-2; the match to TRBD1 covers 7 bases. Unmatched junction bases numbered 13, after V lost 7 bases and J lost 1 base. This CDR3 region has 16 residues. Germline-derived CDR1 and CDR2 are SGHKS and YYEKEE (reference sequence). CDR3 nucleotides: TGTGCCAGCTCGCGGGGAGGGGGCGCAATTAACTATGGCTACACCTTC. It translates to CASSRGGGAINYGYTF. Using reference TRBV5-5 and TRBJ1-2 for the parts outside the CDR3, the full variable domain is DAGVTQSPTHLIKTRGQQVTLRCSPISGHKSVSWYQQVLGQGPQFIFQYYEKEERGRGNFPDRFSARQFPNYSSELNVNALLLGDSALYLCASSRGGGAINYGYTFGSGTRLTVV.

V and J are TRBV6-5 and TRBJ1-2; tentatively, D is TRBD1 (5 bases). Germline CDR1 is MNHEY and CDR2 is SVGAGI. The length of the CDR3 is 14 residues. The germline V and J ends were trimmed by 2 bases and 3 bases, with 10 bases remaining between them. As DNA, the CDR3 is TGTGCCAGCAGTTACGGGCAGGGCCACTATGGCTACACCTTC. It specifies CASSYGQGHYGYTF.

The chain carries TRBV6-1 and TRBJ1-1; a possible D gene is TRBD1 (5 bases). The CDR3 has 15 amino acids. Germline V gene sequence: CDR1 MNHNS, CDR2 SASEGT. V was cut by 8 bases and J by 0 bases, with 16 bases left in between. This CDR3 is CASFGGGVMNTEAFF. The DNA for the CDR3 is TGTGCCAGCTTCGGCGGGGGTGTAATGAACACTGAAGCTTTCTTT.

The V and J genes are TRBV10-3 and TRBJ1-3; D possibly corresponds to TRBD1 (5 bases). The CDR3 extends over 11 amino acids. The V end was cut by 2 bases, the J end by 11 bases, with 7 bases between. Germline V gene data show CDR1 as ENHRY and CDR2 as SYGVKD. The CDR3 here is CAISEGDPIYF. CDR3 in DNA: TGTGCCATCAGTGAGGGGGACCCCATATATTTT.

The chain combines TRBV7-9 with TRBJ2-7; 10 nucleotides line up with TRBD1. The V gene end was trimmed by 6 bases and the J gene end by 4 bases; junction bases not matched to a gene: 15. CDR1 and CDR2 (germline): SEHNR, FQNEAQ (reference sequence). The CDR3 spans 17 residues. The CDR3 DNA is TGTGCCAGCAGACACAACCGGGGGACAGGGGAACTTTACGAGCAGTACTTC. It is translated as CASRHNRGTGELYEQYF.

The rearrangement joins TRBV5-4 to TRBJ2-7; 9 bases map to TRBD1. Germline CDR1 reads SGHNT; CDR2 reads YYREEE (reference sequence). V shed 3 bases, J shed 5 bases, and the junction held 9 bases outside the gene matches. CDR3 size: 15 residues. This chain's CDR3 is CASSSPRDRVHEQYF. The CDR3 nucleotides are TGTGCCAGCAGCTCTCCCCGGGACAGGGTCCACGAGCAGTACTTC.

The chain combines TRBV6-1 with TRBJ1-1; possible D gene TRBD1, 6 bases. Deletions cut 2 bases from V and 5 bases from J, with 9 bases between. Germline CDR1 MNHNS, CDR2 SASEGT. The CDR3 runs 13 residues. The CDR3 DNA reads TGTGCCAGCAGTGAACAGGGGACGACTGAAGCTTTCTTT. As protein: CASSEQGTTEAFF.

This chain joins TRBV28 and TRBJ2-3; D remains ambiguous. Per the germline V gene, CDR1 is MDHEN and CDR2 is SYDVKM. The CDR3 runs 13 residues. V lost 3 bases to trimming and J lost 3 bases, with 7 bases between them. DNA of the CDR3: TGTGCCAGCAGTTTTATAGGGACAGATACGCAGTATTTT. As protein: CASSFIGTDTQYF.

The chain recombines TRBV30 with TRBJ1-3; D call uncertain. The length of the CDR3 is 12 residues. V was cut by 4 bases and J by 4 bases, with 8 bases left in between. The germline gives CDR1 GTSNPN, CDR2 SVGIG (reference sequence). The CDR3 sequence: CAWIEEGNTIYF. The CDR3 DNA reads as TGTGCCTGGATTGAAGAAGGAAACACCATATATTTT.

The V gene is TRBV10-2, the J gene TRBJ2-5; TRBD1 aligns across 8 bases. Germline V gene lookup returns CDR1 WSHSY and CDR2 SAAADI. V lost 2 bases, J lost 3 bases, and 2 bases stayed unmatched. The CDR3 is made up of 14 amino acids. The CDR3 protein is CASSEGQGEETQYF. The CDR3 coding sequence is TGCGCCAGCAGTGAGGGACAGGGTGAAGAGACCCAGTACTTC.

The V and J genes are TRBV7-7 and TRBJ1-3; unclear D gene. CDR1 and CDR2 (germline): SSHAT, FNYEAQ (reference sequence). The CDR3 extends over 13 amino acids. Trimming took 5 bases from V and 2 from J, leaving 7 bases between them. CDR3 coding DNA: TGTGCCAGCAGCCGAGTCGCTGGAAACACCATATATTTT. It codes for CASSRVAGNTIYF.

J is TRBJ2-3 and V is TRBV4-1; a possible D gene is TRBD1 (5 bases). The CDR3 runs 13 residues. V lost 2 bases, J lost 3 bases, and 6 bases lay in between. CDR1 MGHRA and CDR2 YSYEKL come from the germline V gene. The CDR3 bases are TGCGCCAGCAGCCAACAGGGTACAGATACGCAGTATTTT. Encoded protein: CASSQQGTDTQYF.

The V and J genes are TRBV5-1 and TRBJ1-5; D may be TRBD1 (5 bases). The CDR3 sequence is 15 residues long. The germline V gene encodes CDR1 SGHRS and CDR2 YFSETQ. V lost 0 bases to trimming and J lost 1 base, with 8 bases between them. CDR3 protein: CASSLVPGSNQPQHF. Written as DNA, the CDR3 is TGCGCCAGCAGCTTGGTCCCAGGGAGCAATCAGCCCCAGCATTTT.

This chain uses TRBV5-1 with TRBJ1-1, with D tentatively TRBD1 (5 bases). V dropped 5 bases and J dropped 4 bases, with 15 bases sitting between them. The CDR3 runs 14 residues. Germline V gene data show CDR1 as SGHRS and CDR2 as YFSETQ. The CDR3 reads CASRSTALITEAFF. CDR3 nucleotide sequence: TGCGCCAGCAGGTCGACAGCCCTAATCACTGAAGCTTTCTTT.

This chain uses TRBV7-9 with TRBJ2-6; a weak D match, TRBD1 (5 bases). Looked up from germline, CDR1 is SEHNR and CDR2 is FQNEAQ (reference sequence). V was shortened by 5 bases and J by 1 base, with 18 bases between the two germline ends. This CDR3 contains 18 residues. The CDR3, as DNA: TGTGCCAGCAGCCCAAGTCAGGGTGAGACTTCTGGGGCCAACGTCCTGACTTTC. Its translation is CASSPSQGETSGANVLTF.

In its sample, this clone was seen once. The DNA for the CDR3 is TGCGCCAGCAGCCCTGAAGGGGCAGGGGCGGGTCAGCCCCAGCATTTT. This encodes CASSPEGAGAGQPQHF. The chain has TRBV5-1 and TRBJ1-5; D is possibly TRBD1 (6 bases). CDR1 is SGHRS, CDR2 YFSETQ, per germline. This CDR3 is 16 amino acids long. The ends were cut back, 4 bases at V and 6 bases at J, with 20 bases in the middle.

V and J are TRBV4-2 and TRBJ1-2, with a tentative D call TRBD1 (6 bases). Germline values: CDR1 LGHNA, CDR2 YNFKEQ. V was trimmed by 0 bases and J by 8 bases, leaving 16 bases between them. The CDR3 runs 15 residues. This CDR3 is CASSQEMGRGTGYTF. In nucleotides, the CDR3 is TGTGCCAGCAGCCAAGAGATGGGGAGGGGGACCGGCTACACCTTC.

This sequence joins TRBV6-1 and TRBJ1-2, with a weak D call TRBD1 (6 bases). From germline, CDR1 is MNHNS and CDR2 SASEGT. This CDR3 is built from 13 residues. V shed 1 base and J shed 6 bases, with 9 bases lying between them. The CDR3 is CASSEESGDGYTF. CDR3 in DNA: TGTGCCAGCAGTGAAGAGTCAGGGGATGGCTACACCTTC.

The chain employs TRBV2 and TRBJ2-6; D is perhaps TRBD1 or TRBD2 (5 bases each). This CDR3 has 18 amino acids. Germline CDR1 SNHLY, CDR2 FYNNEI. V lost 2 bases, J lost 2 bases, and 16 bases lay in between. In DNA form, the CDR3 reads TGTGCCAGCAGTGAATGGGGACCCGAAGTTACTGGGGCCAACGTCCTGACTTTC. This codes for CASSEWGPEVTGANVLTF.

The chain employs TRBV6-1 and TRBJ1-2; possible D gene TRBD1, 5 bases. The CDR3 extends over 15 amino acids. The V gene lost 5 bases and the J gene lost 8 bases, with 21 bases spanning the gap. In germline, CDR1 is MNHNS, CDR2 SASEGT. The CDR3 nucleotides are TGTGCCAGCAGTAGCCCCCAGGGAGGGTGGTTGGGCTACACCTTC. The encoded protein is CASSSPQGGWLGYTF.